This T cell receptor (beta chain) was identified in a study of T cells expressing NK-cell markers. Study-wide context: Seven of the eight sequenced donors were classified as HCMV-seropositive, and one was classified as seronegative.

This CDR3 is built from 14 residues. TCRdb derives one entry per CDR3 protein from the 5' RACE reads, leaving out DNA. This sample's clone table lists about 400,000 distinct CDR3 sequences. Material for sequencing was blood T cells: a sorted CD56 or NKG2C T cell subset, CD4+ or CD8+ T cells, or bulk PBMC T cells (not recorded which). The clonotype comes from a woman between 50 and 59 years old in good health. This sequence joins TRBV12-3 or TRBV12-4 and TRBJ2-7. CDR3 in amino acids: CASSLGGRSYEQYF.